The TCR beta chain described here comes from a study of shared clonotypes between healthy human individuals. Genomic DNA (from each subset) was split evenly across several immunoSEQ plates. TCRdb keeps only in-frame clones here, not all; method: immunoSEQ multiplex PCR. The profile shows about 1,800,000 clones, over 85% of them singletons. CD45RO negativity and positive selection for CCR7 defined naive CD8 cells, a population that excluded terminally differentiated effector memory CD45RA+ cells. V was pared by 5 bases and J by 2 bases, with 12 bases of the junction left unmatched. CDR1 is SEHNR and CDR2 is FQNEAQ in the germline V gene (reference sequence). CDR3 size: 19 residues.

The receptor was derived from a man between 18 and 29 years old in good health. Sample: naive CD8+ T cells sorted from blood. The chain couples TRBV7-9 to TRBJ2-1; TRBD2 agrees at 13 bases. The CDR3 DNA is TGTGCCAGCAGCCCAATTCCGGGGACTAGCGGGGAGGCCTACAATGAGCAGTTCTTC. Protein: CASSPIPGTSGEAYNEQFF.